Shown below are 17 T cell receptor beta chains from a single sample sequenced in a study of cytomegalovirus exposure and HLA in healthy donors. Repertoires were generated with immunoSEQ multiplex PCR, while TCRdb's copy carries only in-frame clones and drops some. The sample gives about 240,000 clones, around 85% of which show up once; less than 1.5% is in the top ten. The specimen was PBMCs. All receptors derive from a woman aged 25 to 45 in good health and CMV-seropositive.

The chain employs TRBV10-3 and TRBJ1-5; unclear D gene. CDR1 is ENHRY, CDR2 SYGVKD, per germline. Trimming took 0 bases from V and 10 from J, leaving 10 bases between them. The CDR3 is made up of 13 amino acids. The CDR3 reads CAISESSISPQHF. The CDR3 DNA reads TGTGCCATCAGTGAGTCTAGCATCAGCCCCCAGCATTTT.

The rearrangement joins TRBV6-1 to TRBJ2-7; a possible D gene is TRBD2 (5 bases). The germline gives CDR1 MNHNS, CDR2 SASEGT. The CDR3 has 14 amino acids. V lost 5 bases and J lost 3, with 14 bases in between. CDR3 bases: TGTGCCAGCAGTTCCTTGGGGAGAGACTACGAGCAGTACTTC. Translation gives CASSSLGRDYEQYF.

The V call is TRBV13, the J call TRBJ1-1, with TRBD1 matching 7 bases. From germline, CDR1 is PRHDT and CDR2 FYEKMQ (reference sequence). V lost 4 bases to trimming and J lost 1 base; unmatched junction nucleotides: 3. The CDR3 covers 14 residues. The CDR3 protein is CASSSGTENTEAFF. The CDR3 nucleotides are TGTGCCAGCAGCTCCGGGACAGAGAACACTGAAGCTTTCTTT.

The V and J genes are TRBV9 and TRBJ2-1; D ambiguous. Trimming cost V 4 bases and J 2 bases, with 13 bases left between them. Per germline, CDR1 SGDLS and CDR2 YYNGEE. This CDR3 has 15 amino acids. CDR3 DNA: TGTGCCAGCAGCAAAGAGGCGTTCACCTACAATGAGCAGTTCTTC. Its protein is CASSKEAFTYNEQFF. Filled out from reference TRBV9 and TRBJ2-1, the complete variable domain reads DSGVTQTPKHLITATGQRVTLRCSPRSGDLSVYWYQQSLDQGLQFLIQYYNGEERAKGNILERFSAQQFPDLHSELNLSSLELGDSALYFCASSKEAFTYNEQFFGPGTRLTVL.

This chain links TRBV4-2 with TRBJ2-1; TRBD2 matches at 7 bases. CDR3 size: 15 residues. V dropped 4 bases and J dropped 2; count of bases not matched to a gene: 5. From germline, CDR1 is LGHNA and CDR2 YNFKEQ. The CDR3 DNA follows: TGTGCCAGCAGCCCGACTAGCCCTACCTACAATGAGCAGTTCTTC. Its protein is CASSPTSPTYNEQFF.

The chain joins TRBV6-5 to TRBJ2-2, with unresolved D. The CDR3 covers 14 residues. In germline, CDR1 is MNHEY, CDR2 SVGAGI. Trimming removed 6 bases from V and 3 bases from J, with 11 bases in between. DNA for the CDR3: TGTGCCAGCAGGGGCTGGATGGACACCGGGGAGCTGTTTTTT. It yields the protein CASRGWMDTGELFF.

About this clone itself: This specimen includes other DNA sequences encoding the same CDR3. This chain links TRBV6-6 with TRBJ2-7; TRBD1 aligns across 9 bases. This CDR3 is built from 12 residues. CDR1 is MNHNY, CDR2 SVGAGI, per germline (reference sequence). Trimming removed 8 bases from V and 3 bases from J; junction bases left unmatched: 2. CDR3 bases: TGTGCCAGCTCGGGACAGGGCTACGAGCAGTACTTC. Its protein product is CASSGQGYEQYF.

V is TRBV19 and J is TRBJ2-7; unclear D gene. V dropped 1 base and J dropped 3 bases, with 7 bases sitting between them. CDR1 LNHDA and CDR2 SQIVND come from the germline V gene (reference sequence). There are 13 residues in the CDR3. The CDR3 DNA follows: TGTGCCAGTAGTATAGTACGGAGCTACGAGCAGTACTTC. Translating it yields CASSIVRSYEQYF.

The chain has TRBV2 and TRBJ2-5; D may be TRBD2 (6 bases). The germline V gene encodes CDR1 SNHLY and CDR2 FYNNEI. This CDR3 contains 16 residues. Trimming shortened V by 6 bases and J by 0 bases, and 17 bases separated the two germline ends. CDR3 DNA sequence: TGTGCCAGCAGGGGGGGACTCCTAAGGTACCAAGAGACCCAGTACTTC. It specifies CASRGGLLRYQETQYF.

This clone was seen only a few times. The chain employs TRBV10-3 and TRBJ1-1; no definite D call. V dropped 6 bases and J dropped 4 bases, with 12 bases sitting between them. Germline-derived CDR1 and CDR2 are ENHRY and SYGVKD. The CDR3 consists of 13 residues. DNA of the CDR3: TGTGCCATCAGACAACAAACTACCACTGAAGCTTTCTTT. As protein: CAIRQQTTTEAFF.

The chain joins TRBV6-6 to TRBJ1-1; D unclear. CDR1 and CDR2 from the germline V gene are MNHNY and SVGAGI (reference sequence). There are 14 residues in the CDR3. With 6 bases removed from V and 0 bases from J, the gap between germline ends came to 11 bases. CDR3 DNA sequence: TGTGCCAGCAGCTTGACCGGGGTGAACACTGAAGCTTTCTTT. Its translation is CASSLTGVNTEAFF.

V gene TRBV5-1 combines with J gene TRBJ1-2; the match to TRBD1 covers 10 bases. The trim removed 3 bases at V and 7 bases at J, leaving 12 bases unmatched. The germline V gene encodes CDR1 SGHRS and CDR2 YFSETQ. This CDR3 has 16 amino acids. CDR3 in DNA: TGCGCCAGCAGCTCCCCAAGGACAGGGGGGACGGGTGGCTACACCTTC. This sequence encodes CASSSPRTGGTGGYTF.

J is TRBJ1-2 and V is TRBV28; TRBD1 matches at 9 bases. The germline V gene encodes CDR1 MDHEN and CDR2 SYDVKM. The CDR3 covers 14 residues. J lost 12 bases, V lost 5 bases, and 13 bases had no gene match. CDR3 residues: CASSGTGYYAKDTF. CDR3 DNA: TGTGCCAGCAGTGGGACAGGGTATTATGCTAAGGACACCTTC.

This rearrangement joins TRBV5-1 to TRBJ2-3; 12 bases match TRBD2. The CDR3 consists of 16 residues. V was clipped by 4 bases and J by 2 bases; unmatched bases: 5. The germline CDR1 and CDR2 sequences are SGHRS and YFSETQ. Written as DNA, the CDR3 is TGCGCCAGCAGCCTCCGGACTAGCGGGACCACAGATACGCAGTATTTT. Protein: CASSLRTSGTTDTQYF.

This clone showed up just a few times. The chain joins TRBV7-9 to TRBJ1-2; D gene unclear. CDR1 and CDR2 (germline): SEHNR, FQNEAQ (reference sequence). CDR3 length equals 15 residues. With 1 base removed from V and 0 bases from J, the gap between germline ends came to 9 bases. CDR3 residues: CASSLVGTTNYGYTF. In DNA form, the CDR3 reads TGTGCCAGCAGCTTAGTCGGAACTACTAACTATGGCTACACCTTC.

As DNA, the CDR3 is TGTGCCAGCAGGGGGACAGCCGGGAGGGCCCCCCTCAATGAGCAGTTCTTC. It translates to CASRGTAGRAPLNEQFF. The genes are TRBV25-1 and TRBJ2-1; D might be TRBD2 (8 bases). V shed 6 bases and J shed 6 bases, with 24 bases lying between them. CDR1 is MGHDK and CDR2 is SYGVNS in the germline V gene. CDR3 size: 17 residues.

This clone was counted once. The chain employs TRBV9 and TRBJ2-1; D is ambiguous. Looked up from germline, CDR1 is SGDLS and CDR2 is YYNGEE. CDR3 length: 14 amino acids. Trimming shortened V by 0 bases and J by 5 bases, and 9 bases separated the two germline ends. The CDR3 loop is CASSVGSGNNEQFF. The CDR3 DNA is TGTGCCAGCAGCGTAGGCTCGGGTAACAATGAGCAGTTCTTC.